The present entry profiles one T cell receptor beta chain with its context. Its recognized antigen is unknown. Nothing much larger sits one base from this clone, and base qualities are not available. The record originates from a study of shared clonotypes between healthy human individuals (dated by TCRdb to 2020 to 2022). Regarding the study in general: A couple of women and a few men aged 18 to 49 years were included in the cohort. For each donor, CD4 naive and CD4 memory were each given three plates, CD8 naive was given two plates, and CD8 memory was given one plate. To estimate repertoire size and how much clonotype sharing occurs between individuals, the study deeply sequenced the blood TCR repertoires of 5 or 6 healthy adults. To increase sequencing depth and limit assay-specific biases, different laboratories used diverse techniques to prepare libraries and sequence TCR repertoires. Each donor's leukapheresis produced roughly between about 0.9 and 9.5 billion PBMCs.

Via the germline V gene, CDR1 is MDHEN and CDR2 SYDVKM. The CDR3 covers 15 residues, taking in both the cysteine and the phenylalanine. Only the CDR3 portion is preserved as DNA: 45 bases, with reading frame beginning at the first base. V gives up 8 bases and J gives up 2 bases, and the segment between their germline ends measures 19 bases. The paper's findings and limits, for the study overall: Rarefaction of sorted-subset datasets indicated incomplete sequencing despite the large sequencing depth. Because the study included a small number of donors, the genetic and exposure-history diversity represented was limited. Clonotypes shared by all four sorted-subset donors showed higher generation probabilities than non-shared clonotypes. About 4.5% of naive CD4, around 4% of naive CD8, approximately 2.2% of memory CD4, and approximately 0.39% of memory CD8 clonotypes were shared across a few donors. Sampling was restricted to blood, and TCR repertoires in tissues likely differ from the TCR repertoires found in blood. Naive subsets generally had larger estimated clonotype richness than memory subsets did. Pairwise subsampling indicated that sequencing depth was expected to affect the degree of clonotype sharing among donors.

Using the deep immunoSEQ assay, TCR CDR3 regions were amplified from genomic DNA by multiplex PCR. Extracted genomic DNA from each cell subset was distributed evenly across all wells of several immunoSEQ 96-well plates, and each plate was treated as a replicate. For sorted subsets, roughly 200 ng genomic DNA, equal to 30,000 or so T cell genomes, was loaded into each replicate PCR. Purified libraries were measured with a Qubit 3.0 fluorometer, size-checked on a Bioanalyzer 2100, and measured again with the KAPA Library Quantification kit. Every immunoSEQ 96-well plate was sequenced on a dedicated single-read 150-cycle Illumina NextSeq 550 flow cell. The study's processing was this. Because the immunoSEQ output included only junctional sequences and no quality scores, the filtering could not be the same as the filtering used for full-length reads. Sequences were annotated with PyIR, a Python wrapper for IgBLAST v1.9, and V/J genes and CDR3 were assigned using IMGT germline references. Reads were removed for weak V/J assignments (E-value above 1e-6), missing CDR3, stop codons, out-of-frame junctions, or ambiguous translated residues. V3J clonotypes were defined by identical inferred V gene, J gene, and CDR3 amino acid sequence. To compute the percentage overlap between repertoires, the number of shared unique clonotypes was divided by the size of the smaller repertoire. Repertoire richness was assessed with RTK rarefaction, the Chao1 estimator, and Recon v2.1 estimates of unobserved clonotypes. For all TCRbeta clonotypes obtained by the gDNA method from several donors, generation probabilities were computed with OLGA. Here the immuneACCESS table is served through TCRdb, limited to in-frame sequences with V and J called. Missing clones are a known gap in these copies; in checked studies unresolved V genes cover under half, and the rest lacks a known reason. The V and J calls and clone size come from that table; D and trimming were worked out from the DNA. Within this sample are about 1 million clones, with about 70% of them counted one time only. About 1.5% of the sample is held by the ten biggest clonotypes.

Donors were healthy HIV-negative adults with no recently reported acute infections or vaccinations. Every donor was a Caucasian adult residing in Nashville, Tennessee, USA. CD4+ T cells were enriched by magnetic negative selection, after which naive cells were positively selected on CD45RA and the negative fraction was taken as the memory subset. Blood was collected by leukapheresis, and PBMCs were isolated by Ficoll-Histopaque density gradient centrifugation and then cryopreserved in liquid nitrogen vapor phase. Analytical flow cytometry was used to check the purity and quantity of every magnetically sorted T cell population. Genomic DNA was isolated from each sorted fraction and quantified by UV absorbance on a Nanodrop 2000c.

The sequence joins TRBV28 to TRBJ2-7; no D segment can be confidently identified. Sample: memory CD4+ T cells sorted from blood. The sample's cell subset or site, from its label and the paper: CD45RA-negative fraction. The receptor's source is a man aged 18-30 years in good health. The CDR3 amino acid sequence is: CASQAAGGVPYEQYF. The DNA reads TGTGCCAGCCAAGCCGCCGGTGGGGTGCCCTACGAGCAGTACTTC.